Presented here are 17 T cell receptor beta chains from one specimen sequenced in a study of T cells after posttransplantation cyclophosphamide. Sequenced by immunoSEQ multiplex PCR; TCRdb stores in-frame clones only, minus some. The sample consists of 10,000 to 15,000 clones, approximately 80% of them appearing once. The material sequenced was memory CD4+ T cells sorted from PBMCs. The receptor source for this set is a man aged 50 to 60 in good health, CMV-negative, and a related stem cell transplant donor.

V and J are TRBV11-2 and TRBJ2-3; D ambiguous. V lost 2 bases and J lost 6, with 9 bases in between. The CDR3 totals 13 residues. Germline-derived CDR1 and CDR2 are SGHAT and FQNNGV. The CDR3 nucleotides are TGTGCCAGCAGCTTATTTTTATCGGATACGCAGTATTTT. Amino acid sequence: CASSLFLSDTQYF.

This chain uses TRBV15 with TRBJ2-1; no clear D gene. Germline V gene data show CDR1 as LNHNV and CDR2 as YYDKDF (reference sequence). V lost 6 bases and J 0 bases, leaving 15 bases between the germline ends. The CDR3 loop spans 16 amino acids. The CDR3 region has the DNA TGTGCCACCAGGCATACTCTAGAAAACTCCTACAATGAGCAGTTCTTC. Its protein is CATRHTLENSYNEQFF.

V and J are TRBV5-4 and TRBJ2-3, with 8 bases matching TRBD1. This CDR3 region has 14 residues. Germline V gene data show CDR1 as SGHNT and CDR2 as YYREEE (reference sequence). Germline trimming cut 4 bases from V and 4 bases from J; bases unmatched to any gene: 5. The CDR3 DNA is TGTGCCAGCAGCCGAGGCAGGGGGCCAGATACGCAGTATTTT. Residues: CASSRGRGPDTQYF.

The rearrangement links TRBV7-9 to TRBJ2-1; D might be TRBD2 (6 bases). With 5 bases removed from V and 6 bases from J, the gap between germline ends came to 17 bases. Germline V gene lookup returns CDR1 SEHNR and CDR2 FQNEAQ (reference sequence). CDR3 length: 15 residues. DNA of the CDR3: TGTGCCAGCAGCCGAGCGCAGGTGGAGGGCAATGAGCAGTTCTTC. This encodes CASSRAQVEGNEQFF.

This rearrangement joins TRBV10-2 to TRBJ1-1, with D possibly being TRBD1 (6 bases). Trimming cost V 8 bases and J 4 bases, with 14 bases left between them. Germline V gene sequence: CDR1 WSHSY, CDR2 SAAADI. There are 13 residues in the CDR3. CDR3 nucleotides: TGCGCCAGCTACAGGGTCGGTCCCACTGAAGCTTTCTTT. This sequence encodes CASYRVGPTEAFF.

The chain couples TRBV7-2 to TRBJ2-5; D is possibly TRBD2 (5 bases). The germline V and J ends were trimmed by 3 bases and 1 base, with 12 bases remaining between them. This CDR3 contains 15 residues. Germline V lookup: CDR1 SGHTA, CDR2 FQGNSA. This CDR3 reads CASSLVAPPQETQYF. CDR3 nucleotide sequence: TGTGCCAGCAGCTTGGTAGCGCCCCCCCAAGAGACCCAGTACTTC.

The chain recombines TRBV5-1 with TRBJ2-3; weak D call: TRBD2 (5 bases). V gave up 4 bases and J gave up 4 bases, with 13 bases separating them. The CDR3 is 14 amino acids. Per the germline V gene, CDR1 is SGHRS and CDR2 is YFSETQ. In DNA form, the CDR3 reads TGCGCCAGCAGCCTCTCCTGGGGAGCAGATACGCAGTATTTT. Its protein is CASSLSWGADTQYF.

The chain links TRBV6-4 to TRBJ2-2; TRBD1 agrees at 10 bases. Unmatched junction bases numbered 2, after V lost 3 bases and J lost 1 base. Germline values: CDR1 MRHNA, CDR2 SNTAGT. This CDR3 has 16 amino acids. The CDR3 DNA follows: TGTGCCAGCAGTGATTGGGACAGGGGGAACACCGGGGAGCTGTTTTTT. It encodes CASSDWDRGNTGELFF.

This sequence joins TRBV6-1 and TRBJ2-2, with a possible D match to TRBD1 (6 bases). The CDR3 spans 14 residues. Trimming stripped 6 bases from V and 6 bases from J, with 14 bases between. Germline lookup yields CDR1 MNHNS and CDR2 SASEGT. The CDR3 is CASSVQGTPGELFF. The CDR3, as DNA: TGTGCCAGCAGCGTGCAGGGGACCCCCGGGGAGCTGTTTTTT.

This clone showed up just a few times. This chain connects TRBV5-6 to TRBJ2-3; possibly TRBD2 for D (5 bases). V was trimmed by 0 bases and J by 6 bases, leaving 11 bases between them. Germline CDR1 is SGHDT and CDR2 is YYEEEE. The length of the CDR3 is 14 residues. In DNA, the CDR3 is TGTGCCAGCAGCTTGGGGCTAGCTAGCGATACGCAGTATTTT. It codes for CASSLGLASDTQYF.

The chain recombines TRBV5-1 with TRBJ1-4, with no clear D. CDR1 and CDR2 from the germline V gene are SGHRS and YFSETQ. V gave up 5 bases and J gave up 3 bases, with 11 bases separating them. This CDR3 has 14 amino acids. DNA of the CDR3: TGCGCCAGCAGACTGATTCCTGCTAATGAAAAACTGTTTTTT. Translating gives CASRLIPANEKLFF.

This chain joins TRBV2 and TRBJ2-7; 9 positions match TRBD2. The germline V gene has CDR1 SNHLY and CDR2 FYNNEI. The CDR3 is 15 residues long. Losses at the gene ends were 0 bases for V and 7 bases for J; bases not matched to a gene: 7. In nucleotides, the CDR3 is TGTGCCAGCAGTGAAGCACTAGCGGGCACGAGAGAGCAGTACTTC. Encoded protein: CASSEALAGTREQYF.

This chain uses TRBV11-2 with TRBJ2-1; TRBD2 matches 10 bases. This CDR3 region has 19 residues. After removal of 1 base from V and 1 base from J, the junction contained 10 bases not matched to a gene. The germline V gene has CDR1 SGHAT and CDR2 FQNNGV. In DNA form, the CDR3 reads TGTGCCAGCAGCTTAGGGAGGAAAATAGCGGGGGGTTCCTACAATGAGCAGTTCTTC. This sequence encodes CASSLGRKIAGGSYNEQFF.

V gene TRBV29-1 combines with J gene TRBJ2-5, with 14 bases fitting TRBD2. There are 14 residues in the CDR3. Unmatched junction bases numbered 5, after V lost 6 bases and J lost 5 bases. Looked up from germline, CDR1 is SQVTM and CDR2 is ANQGSEA. DNA for the CDR3: TGCAGCGTCGGGACTAGCGGGGGAGTCGAGACCCAGTACTTC. Its protein is CSVGTSGGVETQYF.

The chain couples TRBV4-2 to TRBJ2-7; 9 nucleotides agree with TRBD2. V was clipped by 1 base and J by 7 bases; unmatched bases: 8. The CDR3 is 15 amino acids. Germline V lookup: CDR1 LGHNA, CDR2 YNFKEQ. CDR3 DNA sequence: TGTGCCAGCAGCCAAGTCCTAGCGGGAAAGAGGGAGCAGTACTTC. This gives the protein CASSQVLAGKREQYF.

The chain carries TRBV5-1 and TRBJ2-5; 7 nucleotides line up with TRBD2. Germline CDR1 is SGHRS and CDR2 is YFSETQ. J gave up 2 bases and V 1 base, and 5 bases lay outside the gene matches. The CDR3 loop spans 15 amino acids. DNA for the CDR3: TGCGCCAGCAGCTTGTGGCGGACTAGTCAAGAGACCCAGTACTTC. Translating gives CASSLWRTSQETQYF.

The chain carries TRBV7-2 and TRBJ2-5, with D tentatively TRBD1 (5 bases). The CDR3 is 14 residues long. V lost 3 bases to trimming and J lost 2 bases, with 10 bases between them. Per germline, CDR1 SGHTA and CDR2 FQGNSA. CDR3 residues: CASSFQGRQETQYF. In DNA, the CDR3 is TGTGCCAGCAGCTTCCAGGGTCGGCAAGAGACCCAGTACTTC.